These T cell receptor beta chains were read from a single sample in a study of blood T cell repertoires in COVID-19. Profiling relied on immunoSEQ multiplex PCR, and the TCRdb table lists in-frame clones only, not all of them. Found here are more than 250,000 clones, 80% to 90% of them singletons; the top ten hold under 8%. Material: peripheral blood. Every receptor here comes from a young man who had recovered from COVID-19. CDR3s include the opening cysteine and the closing phenylalanine or tryptophan. Each record gives: clone size, J gene, D gene, V gene, CDR3 length, CDR3 DNA, CDR3 protein. A D gene is named only where the DNA matches it firmly. Clone size is given for some rows only: seen once, a few or many times, or a class if the clone is expanded.

NA | TRBJ2-7 | NA | TRBV6-5 | 15 | TGTGCCAGCAGTACCACAGGGACAATAACCTACGAGCAGTACTTC | CASSTTGTITYEQYF
once | TRBJ2-7 | TRBD1 | TRBV6-5 | 15 | TGTGCCAGCAGTTACTCAGGGACAGCATCCTACGAGCAGTACTTC | CASSYSGTASYEQYF
once | TRBJ2-7 | NA | TRBV5-1 | 13 | TGCGCCAGCAGCTTGGGTATCTCCTACGAGCAGTACTTC | CASSLGISYEQYF
NA | TRBJ1-1 | NA | TRBV6-1 | 15 | TGTGCCAGCAGTGAGCCGGGACTTGGGCCACTGAAGGCTTTCTTT | CASSEPGLGPLKAFF
NA | TRBJ1-6 | TRBD1 | TRBV13 | 14 | TGTGCCAGCAGCCTTGGACAGGGAAATTCACCCCTCCACTTT | CASSLGQGNSPLHF
NA | TRBJ1-3 | NA | TRBV7-2 | 17 | TGTGCCAGCAGCTTGAGTTTTGTTGGGCCATCTGGAAACACCATATATTTT | CASSLSFVGPSGNTIYF
NA | TRBJ1-5 | TRBD1 | TRBV4-1 | 15 | TGCGCCAGCAGCCAGAAACTCACAGGGGATCAGCCCCAGCATTTT | CASSQKLTGDQPQHF
NA | TRBJ2-3 | TRBD1 | TRBV9 | 17 | TGTGCCAGCAGCGAGAACCCCGGGACAGGGGGCAAAGATACGCAGTATTTT | CASSENPGTGGKDTQYF
NA | TRBJ1-1 | NA | TRBV10-3 | 15 | TGTGCCATCAGTTCCCTATGGGGCACGGACACTGAAGCTTTCTTT | CAISSLWGTDTEAFF
NA | TRBJ2-3 | TRBD1 | TRBV13 | 14 | TGTGCCAGCAGCTTAGACAGGGGAACAGATACGCAGTATTTT | CASSLDRGTDTQYF
NA | TRBJ2-5 | NA | TRBV27 | 13 | TGTGCCAGCAGTTTGGTCTTCCAGGAGACCCAGTACTTC | CASSLVFQETQYF
NA | TRBJ1-1 | NA | TRBV6-5 | 12 | TGTGCCAGCAGTCCACAGGGCTGGCAAGCTTTCTTT | CASSPQGWQAFF
once | TRBJ2-2 | TRBD2 | TRBV11-2 | 17 | TGTGCCAGCAGCTTGGGGGGGACTAGCGTAAACACCGGGGAGCTGTTTTTT | CASSLGGTSVNTGELFF
NA | TRBJ1-5 | TRBD1 | TRBV18 | 15 | TGTGCCAGCTCACCGAACCGGGACAGGGGCCAGCCCCAGCATTTT | CASSPNRDRGQPQHF
NA | TRBJ2-3 | NA | TRBV5-1 | 14 | TGCGCCAGCAGCTACCCCCGGAGCACAGATACGCAGTATTTT | CASSYPRSTDTQYF
once | TRBJ1-4 | TRBD1 | TRBV24-1 | 13 | TGTGCCACCCCGCACAGGGGGCGCGAAAAACTGTTTTTT | CATPHRGREKLFF
once | TRBJ1-4 | NA | TRBV5-7 | 16 | TGTGCCACCTTACCTAGGAGAAGAGCAACTAATGAAAAACTGTTTTTT | CATLPRRRATNEKLFF
NA | TRBJ2-7 | NA | TRBV27 | 15 | TGTGCCAGCAGTTCCTCTACTGGACTCCCCTACGAGCAGTACTTC | CASSSSTGLPYEQYF
NA | TRBJ2-1 | TRBD2 | TRBV6-2/TRBV6-3 | 19 | TGTGCCAGCAGCCCTATCGGGACTAGCGGGAGGGGTTCGTACAATGAGCAGTTCTTC | CASSPIGTSGRGSYNEQFF
NA | TRBJ2-1 | TRBD2 | TRBV28 | 14 | TGTGCCAGCAGAGGACTAGCTGTCTACAATGAGCAGTTCTTC | CASRGLAVYNEQFF
NA | TRBJ2-7 | NA | TRBV28 | 12 | TGTGCCAGCAGTTTAGGAGATTACGAGCAGTACTTC | CASSLGDYEQYF
NA | TRBJ2-3 | TRBD2 | TRBV4-3 | 17 | TGCGCCAGCAGCCAAGCCTTAGCGGGGTATGGCACAGATACGCAGTATTTT | CASSQALAGYGTDTQYF
NA | TRBJ2-1 | TRBD1 | TRBV7-9 | 11 | TGTGCCAGCAGCCTTACAGGGGGCCAGTTCTTC | CASSLTGGQFF
NA | TRBJ2-1 | TRBD2 | TRBV15 | 15 | TGTGCCACCAGCAGAGGGACTAGCGGGGCGAATGAGCAGTTCTTC | CATSRGTSGANEQFF
NA | TRBJ1-2 | TRBD1 | TRBV10-3 | 18 | TGTGCCATCAGTGAGGGTCCGGGACAGGGGGACAAGGCTGATGGCTACACCTTC | CAISEGPGQGDKADGYTF
NA | TRBJ2-2 | TRBD1 | TRBV18 | 18 | TGTGCCAGCTCGCCCAATAGTTTGGGGACAGCGAACACCGGGGAGCTGTTTTTT | CASSPNSLGTANTGELFF
NA | TRBJ2-7 | TRBD2 | TRBV9 | 15 | TGTGCCAGCAGCGTAGGCCCTAGCGGAAACTACGAGCAGTACTTC | CASSVGPSGNYEQYF
NA | TRBJ2-3 | TRBD2 | TRBV5-1 | 14 | TGCGCCAGCACTCTAGCGGGGGCCATAGATACGCAGTATTTT | CASTLAGAIDTQYF
once | TRBJ2-7 | NA | TRBV6-5 | 14 | TGTGCCAGCAGTCCAGGACAGAGCTCCTACGAGCAGTACTTC | CASSPGQSSYEQYF
NA | TRBJ2-7 | TRBD2 | TRBV27 | 17 | TGTGCCAGCAGTTTGAGCCCCTTCCGAGCGGGAGGCTACGAGCAGTACTTC | CASSLSPFRAGGYEQYF
NA | TRBJ2-2 | TRBD1 | TRBV5-1 | 16 | TGCGCCAGCAGCTTGCCACAGGGGGGAAACACCGGGGAGCTGTTTTTT | CASSLPQGGNTGELFF
NA | TRBJ1-6 | TRBD1 | TRBV5-6 | 16 | TGTGCCAGCAGCCTTTACGGAGGGACAGATAATTCACCCCTCCACTTT | CASSLYGGTDNSPLHF
NA | TRBJ1-4 | NA | TRBV6-5 | 15 | TGTGCCAGCAGTTACGGGGGGAATACTAATGAAAAACTGTTTTTT | CASSYGGNTNEKLFF
once | TRBJ2-5 | NA | TRBV3-1/TRBV3-2 | 15 | TGTGCCAGCAGCCTCTACGGGCTAGCCAAAGAGACCCAGTACTTC | CASSLYGLAKETQYF
NA | TRBJ2-1 | TRBD2 | TRBV18 | 15 | TGTGCCAGCTCACCTAGCATAGCGGGAGGGGGTGAGCAGTTCTTC | CASSPSIAGGGEQFF
many | TRBJ2-1 | TRBD2 | TRBV20-1 | 15 | TGCAGTGCTAGTTCTTCGGCTAGCGGGAAGAATGAGCAGTTCTTC | CSASSSASGKNEQFF
NA | TRBJ2-7 | TRBD1 | TRBV5-4 | 16 | TGTGCCAGCAGCAGCAGGACAGGGGGCGCCTCCTACGAGCAGTACTTC | CASSSRTGGASYEQYF
NA | TRBJ2-3 | NA | TRBV5-1 | 13 | TGCGCCAGCAGCTTGGAACTCACAGATACGCAGTATTTT | CASSLELTDTQYF
NA | TRBJ1-1 | TRBD1 | TRBV7-9 | 14 | TGTGCCAGCAGCTTAGAGCGGACAGGGGTTGAAGCTTTCTTT | CASSLERTGVEAFF
NA | TRBJ2-3 | TRBD2 | TRBV4-2 | 16 | TGTGCCAGCAGCGGAGCTAGCGGGGGGGGTCCAGATACGCAGTATTTT | CASSGASGGGPDTQYF
NA | TRBJ1-5 | TRBD1 | TRBV2 | 14 | TGTGCCAGCAGTGCGACAGGGAGCATCAGCCCCCAGCATTTT | CASSATGSISPQHF
NA | TRBJ2-3 | TRBD2 | TRBV9 | 18 | TGTGCCAGCAGCGTAGCCGGCGGGACTAGCGGCCTCACAGATACGCAGTATTTT | CASSVAGGTSGLTDTQYF
once | TRBJ2-1 | TRBD2 | TRBV4-2 | 16 | TGTGCCAGCAGCCCCCGAGGGAGCGGGGGGGCCAATGAGCAGTTCTTC | CASSPRGSGGANEQFF
NA | TRBJ2-3 | NA | TRBV7-2 | 11 | TGTGCCAGCAGCTTCGCAGATACGCAGTATTTT | CASSFADTQYF
NA | TRBJ2-7 | TRBD2 | TRBV30 | 17 | TGTGCCTGGAGTGTACTTCACAGCGGGGTGAACTCCTACGAGCAGTACTTC | CAWSVLHSGVNSYEQYF
NA | TRBJ2-5 | NA | TRBV5-4 | 13 | TGTGCCAGCAGCTTGCCTACCCAAGAGACCCAGTACTTC | CASSLPTQETQYF
NA | TRBJ1-3 | NA | TRBV9 | 18 | TGTGCCAGCAGCGTAGACCCCCTAGAAGGGGATTTCGGAAACACCATATATTTT | CASSVDPLEGDFGNTIYF
NA | TRBJ2-1 | TRBD2 | TRBV3-1/TRBV3-2 | 15 | TGTGCCAGCAGCCGAGGACTAGCTTCCTACAATGAGCAGTTCTTC | CASSRGLASYNEQFF